This T cell receptor beta chain is from a study of shared clonotypes between healthy human individuals. For the study at large: The study drew on two women and a few men aged 18 to 49 as donors.

Original processing notes: Quality scores were absent from the junction-only immunoSEQ sequences, so filtering differed. Data came from immunoSEQ multiplex PCR; TCRdb stores just in-frame clones and leaves some out. V, J and clone size are those of that table, while D and trimming were read from the DNA. The sample includes fewer than 500,000 clones, 75% to 80% of them seen just once. Every donor, a Caucasian adult, lived in Nashville, Tennessee. CDR3 size: 11 residues. The germline V gene encodes CDR1 DFQATT and CDR2 SNEGSKA (reference sequence). This rearrangement joins TRBV20-1 to TRBJ2-5; D is ambiguous. The DNA matches TRBJ2-7 better at its end, which makes the J call doubtful. The receptor's source is a woman aged 40 to 50 in good health. Some clones in this sample may be carry-over from other donors' samples. The sequenced sample consisted of PBMCs. The CDR3 here is CSARVTLEQYF. The DNA for the CDR3 is TGCAGTGCTAGAGTTACTCTCGAGCAGTACTTC.